This is a list of T cell receptor beta chains from one sample in a study of blood T cell repertoires in COVID-19. The data were produced by immunoSEQ multiplex PCR, yet TCRdb's version contains in-frame clones alone and is incomplete. This sample yields about 53,000 clones, of which 80% to 90% are seen a single time; under 5% belongs to the top ten. Material for sequencing was peripheral blood. These receptors were obtained from a man aged 55-75 years with active COVID-19. CDR3s include the opening cysteine and the closing phenylalanine or tryptophan. D genes are given only for firm matches. The size entry is marked missing in some rows and otherwise reads once, few, many or a size class.

v_call	clone_size	j_call	cdr3_length	d_call	cdr3_nt	cdr3_aa
TRBV9	-	TRBJ1-4	14	-	TGTGCCAGCAGCGGTGAGGGCCTGCGGGCAAAACTGTTTTTT	CASSGEGLRAKLFF
TRBV28	-	TRBJ2-3	13	-	TGTGCCAGCAGTTTATCCGGGTCCGATACGCAGTATTTT	CASSLSGSDTQYF
TRBV24-1	-	TRBJ2-5	16	TRBD2	TGTGCCACCAGTGACTGGCTAGCGGGTAGTCAAGAGACCCAGTACTTC	CATSDWLAGSQETQYF
TRBV6-5	-	TRBJ1-5	15	-	TGTGCCAGCTCGCTTATCTCGGGAACCAATCAGCCCCAGCATTTT	CASSLISGTNQPQHF
TRBV2	-	TRBJ2-3	13	-	TGTGCCAGCAGTGAGTCCACTTGGGATACGCAGTATTTT	CASSESTWDTQYF
TRBV28	-	TRBJ1-2	17	-	TGTGCCAGCAGTTTATGGCGCCAGGAACCCTCTAACTATGGCTACACCTTC	CASSLWRQEPSNYGYTF
TRBV7-2	-	TRBJ2-7	16	TRBD2	TGTGCCAGCAGCTCAAGCGGGACTAGCGGGAGTTACGAGCAGTACTTC	CASSSSGTSGSYEQYF
TRBV12-5	-	TRBJ1-3	12	-	TGTGCTAGTGGTACGGTCCTTCGAACCATATATTTT	CASGTVLRTIYF
TRBV28	-	TRBJ1-2	11	TRBD1	TGTGCCAGCAGACAGGGGTATGGCTACACCTTC	CASRQGYGYTF
TRBV4-3	-	TRBJ2-7	16	TRBD2	TGCGCCAGCAGCCAACCCCCTCTGGCGGGAGTCTACGAGCAGTACTTC	CASSQPPLAGVYEQYF
TRBV7-2	-	TRBJ1-3	14	-	TGTGCCAGCAGCTTAGTTGGACAGGGAAACACCATATATTTT	CASSLVGQGNTIYF
TRBV27	-	TRBJ1-2	13	-	TGTGCCAGCGGACTCCGGGAAAACTATGGCTACACCTTC	CASGLRENYGYTF
TRBV4-3	-	TRBJ2-1	15	-	TGCGCCAGCAGCCAAGATGCGAACAGAGACAATGAGCAGTTCTTC	CASSQDANRDNEQFF
TRBV4-3	-	TRBJ2-3	17	TRBD2	TGCGCCAGCAGCCAAGAAAGGGGCGGGAGTCTCCCAGATACGCAGTATTTT	CASSQERGGSLPDTQYF
TRBV10-3	-	TRBJ2-5	15	TRBD2	TGTGCCATCAGTGGGGTAGCGGGAGTCACAGAGACCCAGTACTTC	CAISGVAGVTETQYF
TRBV21-1	-	TRBJ2-2	18	-	TGTGCCAGCAGCAAAAAGCGTCGGCGGACAGCGATAACCGGGGAGCTGTTTTTT	CASSKKRRRTAITGELFF
TRBV5-1	-	TRBJ2-7	13	-	TGCGCCAGCAGCTTGGGACAGCTCTACGAGCAGTACTTC	CASSLGQLYEQYF
TRBV11-1	-	TRBJ2-7	15	-	TGTGCCAGCAGCTTAGTTGCACAGCGGACCTACGAGCAGTACTTC	CASSLVAQRTYEQYF
TRBV6-5	-	TRBJ1-1	14	-	TGTGCCAGCAGCCGAACAGGGACGGGCACTGAAGCTTTCTTT	CASSRTGTGTEAFF
TRBV7-9	once	TRBJ2-2	17	-	TGTGCCAGCAGCTTGTACCACCCCGACAGGCACACCGGGGAGCTGTTTTTT	CASSLYHPDRHTGELFF
TRBV28	-	TRBJ1-2	16	TRBD1	TGTGCCAGCACCCTTGCCGGGACAGGTCATAACTATGGCTACACCTTC	CASTLAGTGHNYGYTF
TRBV20-1	-	TRBJ2-7	11	TRBD2	TGCAGTGCGCGGACTAGCTACGAGCAGTACTTC	CSARTSYEQYF
TRBV28	-	TRBJ1-2	12	-	TGTGCCAGCAGTGTAGGGGCTCTGGGCTACACCTTC	CASSVGALGYTF
TRBV18	-	TRBJ1-2	15	TRBD1	TGTGCCAGCTCACTACGCAACAGGGGCGGGAATGGCTACACCTTC	CASSLRNRGGNGYTF
TRBV4-1	-	TRBJ2-7	15	TRBD1	TGCGCCAGCAGCCAGGCCGGGACAGGCTCCTACGAGCAGTACTTC	CASSQAGTGSYEQYF
TRBV28	-	TRBJ2-3	16	TRBD2	TGTGCCAGCAGTTTAGCACTAGCGGGAGAAACAGATACGCAGTATTTT	CASSLALAGETDTQYF
TRBV3-1/TRBV3-2	few	TRBJ1-1	13	-	TGTGCCAGCAGCACCTCTAGAAACACTGAAGCTTTCTTT	CASSTSRNTEAFF
TRBV19	few	TRBJ2-1	14	TRBD2	TGTGCCAGTAGGCCGGGACTAGAGTTGAGTGAGCAGTTCTTC	CASRPGLELSEQFF
TRBV28	once	TRBJ2-7	14	-	TGTGCCAGCAGTTTAAGACAGAAAGATTACGAGCAGTACTTC	CASSLRQKDYEQYF
TRBV24-1	once	TRBJ2-1	14	-	TGTGCCACCTCCGCGGCAGGGATTTACAATGAGCAGTTCTTC	CATSAAGIYNEQFF
TRBV27	-	TRBJ1-1	15	TRBD1	TGTGCCAGCCGCGCAACCCAGGGGGCTAACACTGAAGCTTTCTTT	CASRATQGANTEAFF
TRBV18	-	TRBJ2-7	13	TRBD1	TGTGCCAGCTCACGACAGGGCGAGGGGGAGCAGTACTTC	CASSRQGEGEQYF
TRBV10-3	few	TRBJ1-3	15	TRBD1	TGTGCCATCAGTGAACAGGGGGCGCGTGGAAACACCATATATTTT	CAISEQGARGNTIYF
TRBV6-4	-	TRBJ2-7	15	TRBD2	TGTGCCAGCAGTGACGCTAGCGGGGGACCATACGAGCAGTACTTC	CASSDASGGPYEQYF
TRBV11-2	-	TRBJ1-3	15	-	TGTGCCAGCAGCTTAGAGGGACTGGCTGGAAACACCATATATTTT	CASSLEGLAGNTIYF
TRBV6-1	-	TRBJ2-3	16	TRBD2	TGTGCCAGCAGTGAACGAGTACGGGAGGTCACAGATACGCAGTATTTT	CASSERVREVTDTQYF
TRBV19	-	TRBJ1-4	15	TRBD1	TGTGCCAGTAGTTTAGGACAGGCGCCCAATGAAAAACTGTTTTTT	CASSLGQAPNEKLFF
TRBV30	-	TRBJ1-4	13	-	TGTGCCTGGAGGGAGGGGGGGAGTGGAAAACTGTTTTTT	CAWREGGSGKLFF
TRBV9	few	TRBJ2-1	14	-	TGTGCCAGCAGCGTAGCACCGACTAGTCGGGTCCTGTTCTTC	CASSVAPTSRVLFF
TRBV28	-	TRBJ2-3	12	-	TGTGCCAGCAGTTTAACAGCAGATACGCAGTATTTT	CASSLTADTQYF
TRBV5-1	-	TRBJ2-2	13	-	TGCGCCAGCAGTTCTGACAGCACCGGGGAGCTGTTTTTT	CASSSDSTGELFF
TRBV10-3	few	TRBJ2-7	15	-	TGTGCCATCAGCCGCCTTGTAGCAGGGAACTACGAGCAGTACTTC	CAISRLVAGNYEQYF
TRBV3-1/TRBV3-2	-	TRBJ1-1	14	-	TGTGCCAGCAGCCTGGGACAAATGAACACTGAAGCTTTCTTT	CASSLGQMNTEAFF